This record looks at one T cell receptor beta chain sequence and its context. This specimen comes from a study of technical replicates of blood from several donors. Looked up from germline, CDR1 is MNHEY and CDR2 is SVGAGI. The CDR3 contains 15 residues. The ends lost 5 bases at V and 2 bases at J; junction bases unmatched: 3. Libraries were prepared by immunoSEQ multiplex PCR; TCRdb keeps only in-frame clonotypes and omits some of them. The sample lists 70,000 to 85,000 clones, roughly 89% occurring once. Sequencing was carried out using T cells isolated from PBMCs. This chain links TRBV6-5 with TRBJ2-1; 10 bases are shared with TRBD2. This receptor was identified in a human donor in good health. Here the CDR3 reads CASSTLAGAYNEQFF. CDR3 nucleotides: TGTGCCAGCAGTACTCTAGCGGGAGCCTACAATGAGCAGTTCTTC.